This T cell receptor (beta chain) emerged from a study of cytomegalovirus exposure and HLA in healthy donors (TCRdb year 2017). Looking at the study overall: An earlier analysis of roughly 630 of the donors reported more than 250 Gb of sequence data and approximately 110 million unique TCR beta sequences from approximately 180 million T cells. Roughly 300 gigabases of sequencing data and some 85 million unique TCR sequences were included in an early release covering several hundred HLA-typed donors. The genetic ancestry cluster associated with self-reported Caucasian donors included over 65% of the approximately 410 genotyped donors. The study aimed to test whether signatures of past pathogen exposure could be identified by cataloging public T cell receptors. Using immunosequencing, the study profiled T cell repertoires from around 680 subjects and related those repertoires to cytomegalovirus serostatus. Besides the first cohort of around 670 subjects, a separate validation cohort made up of 120 or so different subjects was used. The study combined high-throughput TCR immunosequencing, statistical association of individual TCRs with disease status, and machine learning to predict cytomegalovirus infection status. To study patterns of TCR occurrence, a later analysis re-analyzed previously published TCR beta repertoires from 666 donors and added high-resolution HLA genotyping. Rather than using new phenotypic data, the later analysis identified candidate immune exposures from TCR beta sequences and from how often those sequences occurred across donors. An earlier analysis of approximately 640 of the donors applied high-throughput TCR beta sequencing to assess whether each TCR beta V gene segment acted as functional or pseudogenic. Alongside the repertoire data, information on donor age, sex, ethnicity and CMV serostatus was compiled. A later genetic analysis used genome-wide SNP genotypes for 398 of the 666 donors, treating that subset as a discovery cohort. Every discovery cohort repertoire had been produced on one sequencing platform. HLA typing covered class I and class II loci at four-digit resolution. The number of donors typed differed by locus, with 629-630 for A, B, C, DRB1 and DQB1, approximately 500 for DQA1, about 610 for DPA1, and under 490 for DPB1. Because of strong linkage in the cohort, roughly 5 DR-DQ haplotypes were treated as single units for association and clustering. Among around 400 genotyped donors of the cohort, an average of around 240,000 unique TCR beta nucleotide sequences was sequenced per donor, of which approximately 18% were non-productive.

CDR1 and CDR2, looked up from the germline V gene, are SGHRS and YFSETQ. The CDR3, cysteine through phenylalanine, is 14 amino acids long. This entry keeps only the CDR3 DNA: 42 bases, framed from base 1. Compared with germline, V lacks 4 bases and J lacks 5 bases; bases without a gene match: 6. Results the study describes overall, beyond this receptor: A further reported finding was that TCR beta sequences accurately predicted the HLA-A and HLA-B alleles for most subjects in the first cohort. The only immune exposure information available for the cohort was CMV serostatus. Three of the identified cytomegalovirus-associated TCR beta chains were confirmed in vitro to be specific for cytomegalovirus antigens. A cluster of highly shared sequence variants was judged likely to be a technical artifact of the sequencing pipeline. Presence/absence analyses assumed roughly uniform sequencing depth across donors, an assumption that may not hold. Across donors, most TCR sequences were observed very rarely, whereas some public TCRs were present in many individuals. An association between a missense DCLRE1C variant and V-gene and J-gene trimming of TCR beta chains was found in a later genetic analysis and replicated in an independent cohort. Cytomegalovirus status was reported to be diagnosed by the classifier with high specificity and sensitivity in both the original and validation cohorts. Because counts were too low, some 16 rarely observed V segments, including chromosome 9 orphons, were excluded from the earlier analysis of 587 of the donors. In a later analysis, about 16,000 TCR beta sequences were associated with specific HLA alleles at a false discovery rate of 0.05. Only TCR beta chains were sequenced in this cohort, and the absence of alpha or paired-chain data limited detectable features. An earlier analysis of some 590 of the donors showed that most TCR beta V segments appeared in productive rearrangements either about 87% or about 30% of the time, which broadly matched IMGT annotations. Correlated functional status among segregating V segments might be attributable to linkage disequilibrium, but an unknown experimental factor could not be ruled out. HLA typing was unavailable for some donors at each locus, so association tests used only the typed subset. A later analysis found that TCR association rates varied across HLA loci, with DRB1 alleles showing the most associated TCRs and HLA-C alleles the fewest. Because the 87-base-pair reads could not distinguish some IMGT-functional V segments, including TRBV6-2 and TRBV6-3, those segments were excluded. In a later analysis, HLA-associated TCR beta chains showed more clonal expansion and lower generation probabilities than non-associated chains that were equally common. Several of the top co-occurrence clusters appeared to be linked to parvovirus B19, influenza, CMV and Epstein-Barr virus, according to a later analysis. A total of 150 to 200 TCR beta chains were listed by the study as associated with cytomegalovirus. When HLA alleles, especially DR and DQ, strongly co-occurred, attributing TCR associations to individual alleles was difficult. Compared with the roughly 600-donor mean, donors in an Asian-associated ancestry cluster had fewer N-insertions in productive TCRs, according to a later genetic analysis. Most CMV-associated TCR beta chains appeared to be HLA-restricted in a later analysis, and the HLA associations seemed to be driven largely by CMV exposure. The authors suggested that the approach could potentially be extended to other disease states and immunological phenotypes.

The library was prepared using the immunoSEQ multiplex PCR assay. The multiplex PCR relied on a mix of 60 forward primers for TCR Vbeta segments and 13 reverse primers for TCR Jbeta segments. A multiplex PCR assay on genomic DNA amplified the CDR3 region of rearranged TCR beta genes. On the Illumina HiSeq System, the amplified TCR beta libraries were sequenced as 87-base-pair reads. As for the original processing: A later analysis tallied roughly 80 million unique TCR beta chains across the 700 or so repertoires, and 10 million to 11 million of those chains were shared by two or more donors. Raw reads were error-corrected and collapsed into unique sequences with a nearest-neighbor algorithm that merged closely related sequences to remove PCR and sequencing errors. Alignment of CDR3 sequences to IMGT reference sequences was used to assign V, D and J gene segments. For a sequence to be retained, at least a six-nucleotide match to both a V gene segment and a J gene segment was required. A rearrangement counted as productive if the CDR3 had no stop codons and remained in frame with V and J, and every other rearrangement counted as non-productive. CDR3 was defined according to IMGT convention as the region running from the second conserved V-encoded cysteine to the conserved J-encoded phenylalanine. The earlier analysis of about 500 of the donors excluded sequences that lacked an unambiguous match to a single V gene segment. In an earlier analysis of 587 of the donors, a V segment was called functional when productive rearrangements were above 56.7%, and segregating when the standard deviation between donors exceeded 5%. A statistical classification framework was built to diagnose cytomegalovirus status from the catalog of TCR beta chain sequences. A later analysis assigned V and J genes by comparing TCR nucleotide sequences with IMGT/GENE-DB human TR gene sequences. Using the TCRdist pipeline, a later analysis assigned CDR3 sequences along with most-parsimonious VDJ recombination scenarios. In a later analysis, every TCR beta chain was defined by the combination of its CDR3 amino acid sequence and its V-gene family, and reads without a unique V-gene family were dropped. In a later analysis, fewer than 600 highly shared, low-generation-probability nucleotide sequences were removed to address suspected cross-contamination and a sequencing artifact. For each public chain, a later analysis derived a clonal expansion index from normalized ranks of inferred template counts within each repertoire. A later analysis computed generation probabilities with a VDJ recombination model fitted to out-of-frame rearrangements, and checked the results against IGoR. In a later analysis, hypergeometric tests were used to score TCR-TCR, TCR-HLA and TCR-CMV co-occurrence, with a repertoire-size bias correction applied to TCR pairs. False discovery rates were estimated in a later analysis by permuting HLA or CMV assignments 20 times. In a later analysis, co-occurring TCRs were grouped using DBSCAN, with TCRdist sequence similarity added in when clustering inside HLA-allele-positive subsets. For co-occurrence clustering, repertoires with fewer than 30,000 or more than 120,000 public chains were excluded, along with five or six repertoires with anomalous nucleotide sharing. TCRdb holds this immuneACCESS table with in-frame rearrangements only. Some clones are missing; in checked studies, unresolved V genes explain under half, and the rest has no known cause. V, J and clone size are taken as reported in that table, and D and trimming were inferred from the DNA itself. This sample is represented by fewer than 150,000 clones; approximately 74% of them were singletons. Of the sample, around 4.2% is held by the ten largest clones.

This clone was observed a few times. The antigen it binds to is not known. No per-base quality is available; no much larger clone lies one base away. This specimen includes other DNA sequences encoding the same CDR3. The cohort was made up of under 800 healthy bone marrow donors. At the time of sampling, every cohort member was nominally healthy, though immune exposures that went unrecorded were likely present. The donor was CMV seropositive and was included in the group of 250 to 350 seropositive cohort members. Each donor provided a peripheral blood sample, and peripheral blood mononuclear cells were used for TCR beta sequencing. Genomic DNA was extracted from the blood cell samples with the Qiagen DNeasy Blood Extraction Kit.

The chain employs TRBV5-1 and TRBJ2-1, with 7 middle bases fitting TRBD2. The sequence derives from a woman aged 40 to 55 in good health and CMV-seropositive. The source material was PBMCs. The CDR3 protein sequence reads: CASSPYGRHNEQFF. The DNA reads as follows: TGCGCCAGCAGCCCCTACGGGAGGCACAATGAGCAGTTCTTC.